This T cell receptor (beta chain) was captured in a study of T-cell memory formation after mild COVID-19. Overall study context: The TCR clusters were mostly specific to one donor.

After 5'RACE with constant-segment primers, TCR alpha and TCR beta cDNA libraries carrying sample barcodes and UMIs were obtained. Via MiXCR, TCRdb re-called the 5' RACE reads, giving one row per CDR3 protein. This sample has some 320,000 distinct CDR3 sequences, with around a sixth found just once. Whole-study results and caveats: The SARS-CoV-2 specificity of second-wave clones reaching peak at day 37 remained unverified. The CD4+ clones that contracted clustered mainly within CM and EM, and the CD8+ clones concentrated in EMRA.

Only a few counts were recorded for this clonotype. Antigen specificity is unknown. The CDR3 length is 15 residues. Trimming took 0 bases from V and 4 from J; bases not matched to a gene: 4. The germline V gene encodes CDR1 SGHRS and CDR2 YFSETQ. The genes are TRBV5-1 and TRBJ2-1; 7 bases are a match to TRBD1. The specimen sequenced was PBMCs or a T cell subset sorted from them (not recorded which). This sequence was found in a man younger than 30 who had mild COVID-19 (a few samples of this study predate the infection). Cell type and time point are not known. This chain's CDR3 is CASSLGQGEYNEQFF. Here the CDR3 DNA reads TGCGCCAGCAGCTTGGGACAGGGCGAGTACAATGAGCAGTTCTTC.